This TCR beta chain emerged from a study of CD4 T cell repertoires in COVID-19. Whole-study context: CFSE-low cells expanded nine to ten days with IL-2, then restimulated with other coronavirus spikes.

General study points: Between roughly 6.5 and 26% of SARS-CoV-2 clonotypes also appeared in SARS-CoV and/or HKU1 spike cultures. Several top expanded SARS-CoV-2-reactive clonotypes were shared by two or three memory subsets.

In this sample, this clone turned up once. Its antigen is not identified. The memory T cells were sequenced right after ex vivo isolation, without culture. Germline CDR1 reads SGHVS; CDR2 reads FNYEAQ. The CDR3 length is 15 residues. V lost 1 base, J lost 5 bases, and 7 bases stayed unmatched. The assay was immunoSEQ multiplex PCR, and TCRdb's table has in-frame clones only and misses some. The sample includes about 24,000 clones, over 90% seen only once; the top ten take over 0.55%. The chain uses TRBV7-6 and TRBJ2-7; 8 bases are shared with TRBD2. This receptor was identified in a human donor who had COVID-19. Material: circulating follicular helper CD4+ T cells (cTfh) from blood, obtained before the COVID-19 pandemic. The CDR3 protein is CASSLGPAGVNEQYF. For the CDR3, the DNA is TGTGCCAGCAGCTTAGGTCCAGCGGGAGTTAACGAGCAGTACTTC.